One and the same sample provided the 15 T cell receptor beta chains below, sequenced in a study of beta chain features in type 1 diabetes. General observations from the study: Type 1 diabetes patients showed a moderate but significant shortening of TCRB CDR3s in all four CD4+ subsets.

The antigens these receptors bind are not known. Sequenced material consisted of expressed TCRB transcripts (all of the isolated RNA was reverse transcribed). Sequenced by immunoSEQ multiplex PCR; TCRdb stores in-frame clones only, minus some. This sample has 600,000 to 700,000 clones, with around an eighth found just once. The specimen sequenced was naive CD4+ T cells from blood. These receptors were taken from a young man with type 1 diabetes.

This CDR3 is CASSWDSLYGYTF. In DNA form, the CDR3 reads TGTGCCAGCAGTTGGGACAGCCTCTATGGCTACACCTTC. The genes are TRBV7-2 and TRBJ1-2; 7 nucleotides match TRBD1. This CDR3 is built from 13 residues. Germline values: CDR1 SGHTA, CDR2 FQGNSA. Losses at the gene ends were 6 bases for V and 4 bases for J; bases not matched to a gene: 5.

This clone was seen a handful of times. The chain links TRBV14 to TRBJ1-6; D unresolved. The CDR3 spans 16 residues. From germline, CDR1 is SGHDN and CDR2 FVKESK. Deletions cut 3 bases from V and 7 bases from J, with 16 bases between. The CDR3 here is CASSHRGGVKNSPLHF. The CDR3 coding sequence is TGTGCCAGCAGCCATCGAGGCGGGGTCAAAAATTCACCCCTCCACTTT.

The chain employs TRBV7-2 and TRBJ1-1; no definite D call. CDR3 size: 13 residues. V dropped 6 bases and J dropped 1 base, with 9 bases sitting between them. In germline, CDR1 is SGHTA, CDR2 FQGNSA. In DNA form, the CDR3 reads TGTGCCAGCAGTCAAGAGGGGAACACTGAAGCTTTCTTT. Translating gives CASSQEGNTEAFF.

In this sample, this clone turned up a few times. The V call is TRBV10-3, the J call TRBJ2-5; 11 nucleotides match TRBD2. J was trimmed by 4 bases and V by 2 bases; bases with no gene match: 0. This CDR3 has 14 amino acids. The germline CDR1 and CDR2 sequences are ENHRY and SYGVKD. In DNA form, the CDR3 reads TGTGCCATCAGTGAGCTAGCGGGGGGAGAGACCCAGTACTTC. Its translation: CAISELAGGETQYF.

The genes are TRBV2 and TRBJ1-6; TRBD1 agrees at 9 bases. V trimming: 3 bases; J trimming: 1 base; junction bases outside the gene matches: 7. Germline V gives CDR1 SNHLY, CDR2 FYNNEI. The CDR3 totals 18 residues. The chain's CDR3 is CASSDPGQGGSYNSPLHF. DNA of the CDR3: TGTGCCAGCAGTGACCCGGGACAGGGAGGATCCTATAATTCACCCCTCCACTTT.

This clone was counted only a few times. This sequence joins TRBV30 and TRBJ1-5; D gene ambiguous. CDR3 length equals 13 residues. With 1 base removed from V and 3 bases from J, the gap between germline ends came to 7 bases. Germline V gives CDR1 GTSNPN, CDR2 SVGIG (reference sequence). As DNA, the CDR3 is TGTGCCTGGAGTGCACGGTACAATCAGCCCCAGCATTTT. It is translated as CAWSARYNQPQHF.

As concerns this clone: Other DNA sequences in this specimen translate into the identical CDR3. The chain joins TRBV18 to TRBJ1-2; D call uncertain. CDR3 length: 12 amino acids. Germline V CDR1 and CDR2: KGHSH, LQKENI. Trimming removed 1 base at V and 8 bases at J, with 8 bases between. CDR3 DNA: TGTGCCAGCTCACCACAGGGAGACGGCTACACCTTC. Translated, it gives CASSPQGDGYTF.

V gene TRBV9 combines with J gene TRBJ2-3, with a tentative D call TRBD1 (6 bases). Germline CDR1 is SGDLS and CDR2 is YYNGEE. The length of the CDR3 is 12 residues. V was pared by 0 bases and J by 9 bases, with 8 bases between. The CDR3 DNA reads as TGTGCCAGCAGCGTAGTCAGGGGCACGCAGTATTTT. Translated: CASSVVRGTQYF.

The chain recombines TRBV27 with TRBJ1-1, with D possibly being TRBD1 (5 bases). The V gene's germline CDR1 is MNHEY and CDR2 SMNVEV (reference sequence). The CDR3 has 12 amino acids. The V end lost 5 bases, the J end lost 6 bases, and 10 bases lay between the germline ends. The CDR3 DNA sequence: TGTGCCAGCAGTGGTCGACAGTCTGAAGCTTTCTTT. Its translation is CASSGRQSEAFF.

The CDR3 region has the DNA TGTGCCTGGAGTCCCACTTCGAACACTGAAGCTTTCTTT. It specifies CAWSPTSNTEAFF. V is TRBV30 and J is TRBJ1-1; D not resolved. The V gene lost 2 bases and the J gene lost 1 base, with 8 bases spanning the gap. Looked up from germline, CDR1 is GTSNPN and CDR2 is SVGIG (reference sequence). The CDR3 is 13 amino acids.

There are a few counts of this clone. The J gene is TRBJ2-6, the V gene TRBV28; 7 nucleotides agree with TRBD1. V lost 2 bases to trimming and J lost 4 bases; unmatched junction nucleotides: 8. CDR1 and CDR2 from the germline V gene are MDHEN and SYDVKM. CDR3 length: 17 amino acids. CDR3 nucleotide sequence: TGTGCCAGCAGTTTAAGTCAGGGGGTGGCCGGGGCCAACGTCCTGACTTTC. It translates to CASSLSQGVAGANVLTF.

This chain connects TRBV28 to TRBJ2-2; tentatively, D is TRBD1 or TRBD2 (5 bases each). Germline V lookup: CDR1 MDHEN, CDR2 SYDVKM. The V gene lost 6 bases and the J gene lost 4 bases, with 9 bases spanning the gap. This CDR3 has 13 residues. The CDR3 here is CASREDTTGELFF. CDR3 DNA: TGTGCCAGCAGGGAGGACACCACCGGGGAGCTGTTTTTT. The full variable domain, in which reference TRBV28 and TRBJ2-2 provide the parts outside the CDR3, is DVKVTQSSRYLVKRTGEKVFLECVQDMDHENMFWYRQDPGLGLRLIYFSYDVKMKEKGDIPEGYSVSREKKERFSLILESASTNQTSMYLCASREDTTGELFFGEGSRLTVL.

This clone was recorded a few times. The chain is built from TRBV30 and TRBJ1-4; 7 nucleotides align to TRBD1. CDR3 length equals 12 residues. The J segment lost 6 bases and the V segment lost 8 bases, leaving 6 bases of the junction unmatched. Germline assignment: CDR1 GTSNPN and CDR2 SVGIG (reference sequence). CDR3 coding DNA: TGTGCCGCAGGGGGGGATGATGAAAAACTGTTTTTT. This sequence encodes CAAGGDDEKLFF.

This clone appeared a few times. The same CDR3 also results from other DNA sequences found in this sample. V gene TRBV7-8 combines with J gene TRBJ1-1, with TRBD1 matching over 8 bases. This CDR3 is built from 13 residues. Trimming cost V 2 bases and J 5 bases; bases outside gene matches: 1. Per the germline V gene, CDR1 is SGHVS and CDR2 is FQNEAQ. The CDR3 region is CASSLTGGTEAFF. CDR3 nucleotide sequence: TGTGCCAGCAGCTTAACAGGGGGGACTGAAGCTTTCTTT.

This clone was counted between two and nine times. The chain recombines TRBV5-1 with TRBJ2-7, with 7 bases aligning to TRBD1. J was trimmed by 1 base and V by 4 bases; bases with no gene match: 8. The CDR3 covers 15 residues. Germline V gives CDR1 SGHRS, CDR2 YFSETQ. The CDR3 region has the DNA TGCGCCAGCAGCGCACGGGACAGCGGTTCCTACGAGCAGTACTTC. It translates to CASSARDSGSYEQYF.